This T cell receptor beta chain emerged from a study of human thymus T cells. Generated by immunoSEQ multiplex PCR, the TCRdb table keeps only in-frame clones and is missing some. The table lists under 70,000 clones, nearly 95% of them singletons. The CDR3 loop spans 14 amino acids. V gave up 5 bases and J gave up 2 bases; unmatched junction bases: 3. The germline gives CDR1 MNHNY, CDR2 SVGAGI (reference sequence). This rearrangement joins TRBV6-6 to TRBJ2-4, with 7 bases identical to TRBD2. The sequence came from a boy in the first two years of life with a congenital heart defect but otherwise immunologically healthy. The sample was blood. The CDR3 loop reads CASSPSGSKNIQYF. CDR3 coding DNA: TGTGCCAGCAGTCCTAGCGGATCCAAAAACATTCAGTACTTC.